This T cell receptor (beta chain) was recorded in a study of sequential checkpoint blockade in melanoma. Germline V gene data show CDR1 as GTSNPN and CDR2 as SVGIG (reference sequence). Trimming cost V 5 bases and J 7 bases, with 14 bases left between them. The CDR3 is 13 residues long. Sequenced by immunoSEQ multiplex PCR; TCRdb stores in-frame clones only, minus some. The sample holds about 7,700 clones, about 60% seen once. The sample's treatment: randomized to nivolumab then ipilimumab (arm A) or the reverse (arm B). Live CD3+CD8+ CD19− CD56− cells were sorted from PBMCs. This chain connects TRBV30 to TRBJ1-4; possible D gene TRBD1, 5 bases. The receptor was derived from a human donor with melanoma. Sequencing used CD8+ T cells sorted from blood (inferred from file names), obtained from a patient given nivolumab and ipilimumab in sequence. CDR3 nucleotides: TGTGCCTGGGACCAGGGTAGGAGTGAAAAACTGTTTTTT. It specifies CAWDQGRSEKLFF.